These 22 T cell receptor beta chains were sequenced from one sample in a study. TCRdb re-called the RT-PCR reads with MiXCR, one entry per CDR3 protein. The table includes about 700,000 distinct CDR3 sequences, 13% to 15% detected once. The sequenced sample was memory CD4+ T cells from blood. The receptors were sampled from a female donor in good health, serving as a healthy control.

The table lists this clonotype with a count of one. This chain uses TRBV2 with TRBJ1-6; TRBD1 matches 11 bases. J gave up 10 bases and V 6 bases, and 8 bases lay outside the gene matches. The CDR3 has 15 amino acids. Germline V gives CDR1 SNHLY, CDR2 FYNNEI. CDR3 amino acids: CASSADRGLKSPLHF. CDR3 bases: TGTGCCAGCAGCGCGGACAGGGGGCTGAAATCACCCCTCCACTTT.

In its sample, this clonotype was seen a few times. This chain connects TRBV24-1 to TRBJ1-5; a weak D match, TRBD1 (5 bases). V was clipped by 9 bases and J by 0 bases, with 14 bases between them. The CDR3 runs 15 residues. Germline CDR1 and CDR2: KGHDR and SFDVKD. CDR3 sequence reads: CATESSQGSNQPQHF. The CDR3 DNA reads as TGTGCCACCGAATCCTCGCAGGGTAGCAATCAGCCCCAGCATTTT.

The chain uses TRBV19 and TRBJ2-7; D remains ambiguous. Germline V CDR1 and CDR2: LNHDA, SQIVND (reference sequence). Trimming removed 5 bases from V and 3 bases from J, with 14 bases in between. The CDR3 runs 14 residues. As DNA, the CDR3 is TGTGCCAGTAGTTCGCAGGAGCTAAACTACGAGCAGTACTTC. This gives the protein CASSSQELNYEQYF.

This clonotype was counted only a few times. This chain uses TRBV6-5 with TRBJ2-7; TRBD1 aligns across 7 bases. The CDR3 totals 14 residues. V lost 9 bases, J lost 7 bases, and 15 bases stayed unmatched. The germline CDR1 and CDR2 sequences are MNHEY and SVGAGI. The CDR3 protein is CASVNYRGYGEQYF. For the CDR3, the DNA is TGTGCCAGTGTAAATTACAGGGGCTACGGGGAGCAGTACTTC.

This clonotype was counted many times. The chain combines TRBV5-1 with TRBJ2-3; maybe TRBD2 (6 bases). Germline V gives CDR1 SGHRS, CDR2 YFSETQ. V was shortened by 4 bases and J by 4 bases, with 16 bases between the two germline ends. There are 15 residues in the CDR3. The CDR3 DNA reads TGCGCCAGCAGCGCGGAACTAGCTACCGCAGATACGCAGTATTTT. It specifies CASSAELATADTQYF.

The rearrangement links TRBV7-9 to TRBJ2-5, with D maybe TRBD2 (6 bases). The germline V gene encodes CDR1 SEHNR and CDR2 FQNEAQ (reference sequence). The germline V and J ends were trimmed by 7 bases and 1 base, with 13 bases remaining between them. The CDR3 is made up of 14 amino acids. DNA of the CDR3: TGTGCCAGCACCCTCGGGGGAGCCCAAGAGACCCAGTACTTC. This sequence encodes CASTLGGAQETQYF. Using reference TRBV7-9 and TRBJ2-5 for the parts outside the CDR3, the full variable domain is DTGVSQNPRHKITKRGQNVTFRCDPISEHNRLYWYRQTLGQGPEFLTYFQNEAQLEKSRLLSDRFSAERPKGSFSTLEIQRTEQGDSAMYLCASTLGGAQETQYFGPGTRLLVL.

The chain uses TRBV12-3 or TRBV12-4 and TRBJ2-2, with 7 positions matching TRBD2. The CDR3 is 16 amino acids. V dropped 6 bases and J dropped 2; count of bases not matched to a gene: 9. In nucleotides, the CDR3 is TGTGCCAGCAGCCTTACTGGGGGGGGAAACACCGGGGAGCTGTTTTTT. Translating it yields CASSLTGGGNTGELFF.

The chain uses TRBV6-2 or TRBV6-3 and TRBJ2-3; D gene uncertain. Trimming cost V 4 bases and J 0 bases, with 11 bases left between them. The CDR3 extends over 15 amino acids. The germline V gene has CDR1 MNHEY and CDR2 SVGEGT. The CDR3 region is CASSSSRWSTDTQYF. DNA for the CDR3: TGTGCCAGCAGTTCGAGTAGATGGAGCACAGATACGCAGTATTTT.

J is TRBJ1-4 and V is TRBV20-1, with 9 nucleotides matching TRBD1. The germline gives CDR1 DFQATT, CDR2 SNEGSKA (reference sequence). The CDR3 has 14 amino acids. V lost 2 bases to trimming and J lost 7 bases; unmatched junction nucleotides: 5. In DNA, the CDR3 is TGCAGTGCTAGAATGACAGGGGGAGGTGAAAAACTGTTTTTT. It encodes CSARMTGGGEKLFF.

V usage is TRBV20-1 and J usage is TRBJ2-3, with D perhaps TRBD1 or TRBD2 (5 bases each). CDR3 size: 14 residues. Trimming took 0 bases from V and 1 from J, leaving 8 bases between them. Per germline, CDR1 DFQATT and CDR2 SNEGSKA (reference sequence). CDR3 in amino acids: CSAREGVGTDTQYF. The CDR3 coding sequence is TGCAGTGCTAGAGAGGGGGTGGGCACAGATACGCAGTATTTT.

This clonotype was counted only a few times. The rearrangement joins TRBV11-2 to TRBJ2-2, with 8 bases fitting TRBD2. The V and J ends lost 1 base and 6 bases, in that order; junction bases with no gene match: 10. The CDR3 length is 17 residues. Germline V lookup: CDR1 SGHAT, CDR2 FQNNGV. The CDR3 DNA follows: TGTGCCAGCAGCTTAGTTCCGGGAGGGCCCGTTCCCGGGGAGCTGTTTTTT. Translation: CASSLVPGGPVPGELFF.

This clonotype occurred many times. The chain is built from TRBV6-6 and TRBJ2-1, with TRBD1 matching over 12 bases. CDR3 length equals 15 residues. V gave up 6 bases and J gave up 9 bases; unmatched junction bases: 9. Germline loops: CDR1 MNHNY, CDR2 SVGAGI (reference sequence). Here the CDR3 reads CASSSSGTGGVEQFF. CDR3 nucleotide sequence: TGTGCCAGCAGCTCTTCCGGGACAGGGGGCGTTGAGCAGTTCTTC.

This clonotype was observed at least ten times. The chain carries TRBV7-9 and TRBJ2-2; TRBD2 agrees at 7 bases. The length of the CDR3 is 16 residues. The V gene's germline CDR1 is SEHNR and CDR2 FQNEAQ (reference sequence). V dropped 5 bases and J dropped 1; count of bases not matched to a gene: 7. The CDR3 sequence is CASSPRLAENTGELFF. The DNA of the CDR3 is TGTGCCAGCAGCCCGAGACTAGCAGAGAACACCGGGGAGCTGTTTTTT.

In its sample, this clonotype was seen many times. This chain connects TRBV29-1 to TRBJ1-2, with 9 nucleotides matching TRBD1. V trimming: 1 base; J trimming: 0 bases; junction bases outside the gene matches: 3. The V gene's germline CDR1 is SQVTM and CDR2 ANQGSEA. The CDR3 extends over 15 amino acids. This CDR3 is CSVEGTGGSNYGYTF. In nucleotides, the CDR3 is TGCAGCGTTGAAGGTACAGGGGGCTCTAACTATGGCTACACCTTC. The variable domain in full, with the rest retrieved from reference TRBV29-1 and TRBJ1-2, is SAVISQKPSRDICQRGTSLTIQCQVDSQVTMMFWYRQQPGQSLTLIATANQGSEATYESGFVIDKFPISRPNLTFSTLTVSNMSPEDSSIYLCSVEGTGGSNYGYTFGSGTRLTVV.

This clonotype appeared a few times. The rearrangement uses TRBV15 and TRBJ1-3, with TRBD1 identical over 11 bases. Germline assignment: CDR1 LNHNV and CDR2 YYDKDF (reference sequence). V was clipped by 1 base and J by 8 bases; unmatched bases: 7. This CDR3 is built from 16 residues. In DNA form, the CDR3 reads TGTGCCACCAGCAGAGGCTCTCGGGGACAGGGGGACACCATATATTTT. It translates to CATSRGSRGQGDTIYF. Together with reference TRBV15 and TRBJ1-3, the CDR3 gives the full variable domain: DAMVIQNPRYQVTQFGKPVTLSCSQTLNHNVMYWYQQKSSQAPKLLFHYYDKDFNNEADTPDNFQSRRPNTSFCFLDIRSPGLGDTAMYLCATSRGSRGQGDTIYFGEGSWLTVV.

This clonotype occurred a few times. The chain carries TRBV9 and TRBJ2-3, with 12 bases identical to TRBD2. Germline V gene lookup returns CDR1 SGDLS and CDR2 YYNGEE. The V segment lost 4 bases and the J segment 4 bases; nucleotides outside the gene matches: 13. The CDR3 covers 18 residues. The CDR3 coding sequence is TGTGCCAGCAGCCCCTTAAGGACTAGCGGGACCCGGGCAGATACGCAGTATTTT. Amino acid sequence: CASSPLRTSGTRADTQYF. Combining the CDR3 with reference TRBV9 and TRBJ2-3 gives the whole variable domain DSGVTQTPKHLITATGQRVTLRCSPRSGDLSVYWYQQSLDQGLQFLIQYYNGEERAKGNILERFSAQQFPDLHSELNLSSLELGDSALYFCASSPLRTSGTRADTQYFGPGTRLTVL.

This clonotype has a handful of counts. The chain employs TRBV7-9 and TRBJ2-5; no clear D gene. Germline V gene sequence: CDR1 SEHNR, CDR2 FQNEAQ (reference sequence). The V end lost 5 bases, the J end lost 5 bases, and 15 bases lay between the germline ends. The CDR3 runs 14 residues. Written as DNA, the CDR3 is TGTGCCAGCAGCCTGGGTGGGCTGGCGGAGACCCAGTACTTC. This codes for CASSLGGLAETQYF.

The rearrangement links TRBV24-1 to TRBJ2-2; D is perhaps TRBD2 (5 bases). The length of the CDR3 is 16 residues. The germline V and J ends were trimmed by 4 bases and 3 bases, with 14 bases remaining between them. CDR1 is KGHDR, CDR2 SFDVKD, per germline. CDR3 sequence (DNA): TGTGCCACCAGTGACATCGGGGATAAGTACACCGGGGAGCTGTTTTTT. The encoded protein is CATSDIGDKYTGELFF.

The chain carries TRBV20-1 and TRBJ1-5; D is ambiguous. Deletions cut 5 bases from V and 2 bases from J, with 10 bases between. The germline V gene has CDR1 DFQATT and CDR2 SNEGSKA (reference sequence). The length of the CDR3 is 13 residues. The CDR3 region has the DNA TGCAGTGCTCCCTCCATGGGCAATCAGCCCCAGCATTTT. Translation: CSAPSMGNQPQHF.

This clonotype was counted ten times or more. This rearrangement joins TRBV6-1 to TRBJ2-3, with D possibly TRBD2 on 5 matching bases. From germline, CDR1 is MNHNS and CDR2 SASEGT. Deletions cut 8 bases from V and 5 bases from J, with 8 bases between. The CDR3 is 11 amino acids. The CDR3 here is CASEGIDTQYF. CDR3 DNA: TGTGCCAGCGAGGGCATAGATACGCAGTATTTT.

This sequence joins TRBV12-3 or TRBV12-4 and TRBJ1-2; D is uncertain. The germline V and J ends were trimmed by 5 bases and 7 bases, with 11 bases remaining between them. The CDR3 has 12 residues. The CDR3 DNA sequence: TGTGCCAGCAGTATGCGAGGCGGTGGCTACACCTTC. Protein: CASSMRGGGYTF.

V usage is TRBV20-1 and J usage is TRBJ2-5; 7 bases are a match to TRBD1. The CDR3 is 12 residues long. The ends lost 5 bases at V and 3 bases at J; junction bases unmatched: 3. CDR1 and CDR2 from the germline V gene are DFQATT and SNEGSKA (reference sequence). The CDR3 nucleotides read TGCAGTGCTGGGACAGTAAAAGAGACCCAGTACTTC. This encodes CSAGTVKETQYF.